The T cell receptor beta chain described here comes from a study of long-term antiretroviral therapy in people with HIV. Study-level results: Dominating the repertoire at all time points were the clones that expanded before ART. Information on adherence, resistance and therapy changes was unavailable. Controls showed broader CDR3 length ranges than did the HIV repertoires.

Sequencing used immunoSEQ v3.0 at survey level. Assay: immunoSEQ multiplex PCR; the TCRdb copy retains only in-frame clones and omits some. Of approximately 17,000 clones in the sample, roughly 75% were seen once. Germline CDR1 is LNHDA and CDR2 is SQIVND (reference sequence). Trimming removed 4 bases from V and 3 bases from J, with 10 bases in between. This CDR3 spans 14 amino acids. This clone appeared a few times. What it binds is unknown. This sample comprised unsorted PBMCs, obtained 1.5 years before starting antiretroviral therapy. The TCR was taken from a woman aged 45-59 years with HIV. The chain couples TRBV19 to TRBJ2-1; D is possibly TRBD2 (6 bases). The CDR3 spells CASSTAGLYNEQFF. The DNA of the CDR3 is TGTGCCAGTAGTACCGCGGGACTCTACAATGAGCAGTTCTTC.